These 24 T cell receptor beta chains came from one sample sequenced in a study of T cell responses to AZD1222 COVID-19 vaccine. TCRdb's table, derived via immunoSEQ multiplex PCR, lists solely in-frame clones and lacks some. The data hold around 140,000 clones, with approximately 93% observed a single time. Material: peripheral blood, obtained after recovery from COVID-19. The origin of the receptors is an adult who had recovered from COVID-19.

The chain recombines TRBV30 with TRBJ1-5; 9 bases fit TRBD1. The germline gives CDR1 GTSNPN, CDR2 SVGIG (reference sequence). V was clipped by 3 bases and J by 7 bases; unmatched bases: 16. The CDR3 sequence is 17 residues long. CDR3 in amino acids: CAWSDKKTGGLFQPQHF. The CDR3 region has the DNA TGTGCCTGGAGCGATAAGAAGACAGGGGGACTTTTCCAGCCCCAGCATTTT.

CDR3 in amino acids: CASSPLLPGATNEKLFF. The CDR3 DNA reads TGTGCCAGCTCACCCCTTTTGCCGGGGGCGACTAATGAAAAACTGTTTTTT. J is TRBJ1-4 and V is TRBV18; a weak D match, TRBD1 (6 bases). CDR1 is KGHSH and CDR2 is LQKENI in the germline V gene. V was pared by 3 bases and J by 2 bases, with 16 bases between. CDR3 length: 17 residues.

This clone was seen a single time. The CDR3 bases are TGTGCCAGCAGCTTAGGGCGGAGGGATCAGCCCCAGCATTTT. This codes for CASSLGRRDQPQHF. The chain has TRBV11-2 and TRBJ1-5; D call uncertain. Germline CDR1 SGHAT, CDR2 FQNNGV. The CDR3 sequence is 14 residues long. The V end lost 1 base, the J end lost 5 bases, and 9 bases lay between the germline ends.

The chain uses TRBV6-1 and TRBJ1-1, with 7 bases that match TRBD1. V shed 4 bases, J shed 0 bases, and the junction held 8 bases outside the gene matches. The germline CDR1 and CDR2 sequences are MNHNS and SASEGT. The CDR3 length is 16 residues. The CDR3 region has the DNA TGTGCCAGCAGTGGCCGGGACAGCGACATGAACACTGAAGCTTTCTTT. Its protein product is CASSGRDSDMNTEAFF.

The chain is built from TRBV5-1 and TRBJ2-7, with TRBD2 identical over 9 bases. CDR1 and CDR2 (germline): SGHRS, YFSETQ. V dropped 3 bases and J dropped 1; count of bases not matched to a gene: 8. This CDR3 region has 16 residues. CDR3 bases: TGCGCCAGCAGCTGGGCAGCGGGAGGTGGATCCTACGAGCAGTACTTC. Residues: CASSWAAGGGSYEQYF.

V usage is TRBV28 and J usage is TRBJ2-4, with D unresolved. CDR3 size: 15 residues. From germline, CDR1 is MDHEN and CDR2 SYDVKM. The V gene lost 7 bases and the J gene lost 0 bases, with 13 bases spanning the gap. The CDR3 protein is CASNALGLAKNIQYF. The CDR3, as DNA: TGTGCCAGCAACGCCCTCGGGTTAGCCAAAAACATTCAGTACTTC.

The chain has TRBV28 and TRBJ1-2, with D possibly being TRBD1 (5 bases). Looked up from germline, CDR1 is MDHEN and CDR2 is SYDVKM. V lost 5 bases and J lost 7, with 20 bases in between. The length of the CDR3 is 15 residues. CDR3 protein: CASSPEWDGLFGYTF. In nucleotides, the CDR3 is TGTGCCAGCAGTCCGGAGTGGGACGGCTTATTTGGCTACACCTTC.

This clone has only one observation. CDR3 coding DNA: TGTGCCAGCAGCCCGGAGGGGGGGTACACTGAAGCTTTCTTT. As protein: CASSPEGGYTEAFF. The chain employs TRBV5-8 and TRBJ1-1; D perhaps matches TRBD1 (6 bases). The CDR3 has 14 residues. V was shortened by 4 bases and J by 3 bases, with 13 bases between the two germline ends. CDR1 is SGHTS and CDR2 is YDEGEE in the germline V gene.

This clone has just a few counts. The CDR3: CAINQGLAGAYEQYF. CDR3 nucleotide sequence: TGTGCCATCAATCAGGGACTAGCGGGAGCCTACGAGCAGTACTTC. V usage is TRBV10-3 and J usage is TRBJ2-7, with TRBD2 matching 14 bases. This CDR3 has 15 amino acids. V dropped 7 bases and J dropped 2; count of bases not matched to a gene: 4. Germline V CDR1 and CDR2: ENHRY, SYGVKD.

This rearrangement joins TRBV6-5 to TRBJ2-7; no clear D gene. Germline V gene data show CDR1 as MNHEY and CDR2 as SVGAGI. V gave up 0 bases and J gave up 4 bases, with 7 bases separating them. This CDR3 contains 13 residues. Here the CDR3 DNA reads TGTGCCAGCAGTTACTCGCTTTCGTACGAGCAGTACTTC. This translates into CASSYSLSYEQYF.

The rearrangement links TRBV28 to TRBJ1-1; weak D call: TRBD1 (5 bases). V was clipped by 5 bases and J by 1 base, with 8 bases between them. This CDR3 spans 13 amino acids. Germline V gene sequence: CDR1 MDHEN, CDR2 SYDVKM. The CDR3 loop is CASSGGTNTEAFF. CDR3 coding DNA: TGTGCCAGCAGTGGGGGGACGAACACTGAAGCTTTCTTT.

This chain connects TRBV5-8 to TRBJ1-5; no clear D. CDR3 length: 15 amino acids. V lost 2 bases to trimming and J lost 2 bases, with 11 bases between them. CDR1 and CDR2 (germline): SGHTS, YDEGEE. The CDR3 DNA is TGTGCCAGCAGCTTCCACCGCGCGGGCAATCAGCCCCAGCATTTT. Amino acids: CASSFHRAGNQPQHF.

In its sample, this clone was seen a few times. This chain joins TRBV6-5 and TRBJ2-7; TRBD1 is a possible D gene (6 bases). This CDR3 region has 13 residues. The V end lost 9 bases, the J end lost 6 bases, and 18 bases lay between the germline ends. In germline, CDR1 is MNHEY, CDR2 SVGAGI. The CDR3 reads CASIEFPGVEQYF. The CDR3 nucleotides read TGTGCCAGTATTGAGTTCCCAGGGGTCGAGCAGTACTTC.

The CDR3 reads CASSLRLAGRTGELFF. The CDR3 nucleotides read TGTGCCAGCAGCCTTAGACTAGCGGGACGGACCGGGGAGCTGTTTTTT. The rearrangement joins TRBV9 to TRBJ2-2, with 11 bases aligning to TRBD2. V gave up 4 bases and J gave up 5 bases; unmatched junction bases: 7. CDR1 is SGDLS, CDR2 YYNGEE, per germline. This CDR3 has 16 amino acids.

CDR3 DNA: TGTGCCAGCAGCATGGGACAGAGAAACTATGGCTACACCTTC. Encoded protein: CASSMGQRNYGYTF. J is TRBJ1-2 and V is TRBV11-2; TRBD1 matches 7 bases. Trimming cost V 5 bases and J 2 bases; bases outside gene matches: 5. Germline values: CDR1 SGHAT, CDR2 FQNNGV. CDR3 length: 14 amino acids.

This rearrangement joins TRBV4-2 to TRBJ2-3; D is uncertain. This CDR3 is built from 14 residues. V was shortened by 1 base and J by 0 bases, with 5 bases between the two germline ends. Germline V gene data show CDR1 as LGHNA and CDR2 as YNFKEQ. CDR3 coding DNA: TGTGCCAGCAGCCAAGCCAGGAGCACAGATACGCAGTATTTT. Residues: CASSQARSTDTQYF.

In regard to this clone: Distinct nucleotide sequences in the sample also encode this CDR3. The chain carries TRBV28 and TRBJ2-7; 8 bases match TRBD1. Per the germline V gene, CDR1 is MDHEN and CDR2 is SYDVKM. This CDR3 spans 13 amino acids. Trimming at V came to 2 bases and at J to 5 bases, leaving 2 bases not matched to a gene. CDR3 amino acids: CASSLGTGDEQYF. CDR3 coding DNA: TGTGCCAGCAGTTTAGGGACAGGAGACGAGCAGTACTTC.

The DNA for the CDR3 is TGTGCCACCAGCGCCGGGACAGGTCGGACCTACAATGAGCAGTTCTTC. Amino acids: CATSAGTGRTYNEQFF. The chain carries TRBV15 and TRBJ2-1; TRBD1 aligns across 8 bases. Losses at the gene ends were 5 bases for V and 2 bases for J; bases not matched to a gene: 8. The CDR3 totals 16 residues. The germline gives CDR1 LNHNV, CDR2 YYDKDF (reference sequence).

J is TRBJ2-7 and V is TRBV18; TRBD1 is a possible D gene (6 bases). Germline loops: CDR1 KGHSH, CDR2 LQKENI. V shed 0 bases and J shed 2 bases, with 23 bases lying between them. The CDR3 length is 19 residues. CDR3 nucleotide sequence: TGTGCCAGCTCACCACCTACAGGGAGTCTGGCGGGTACTCCCTACGAGCAGTACTTC. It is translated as CASSPPTGSLAGTPYEQYF. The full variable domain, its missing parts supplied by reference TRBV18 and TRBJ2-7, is NAGVMQNPRHLVRRRGQEARLRCSPMKGHSHVYWYRQLPEEGLKFMVYLQKENIIDESGMPKERFSAEFPKEGPSILRIQQVVRGDSAAYFCASSPPTGSLAGTPYEQYFGPGTRLTVT.

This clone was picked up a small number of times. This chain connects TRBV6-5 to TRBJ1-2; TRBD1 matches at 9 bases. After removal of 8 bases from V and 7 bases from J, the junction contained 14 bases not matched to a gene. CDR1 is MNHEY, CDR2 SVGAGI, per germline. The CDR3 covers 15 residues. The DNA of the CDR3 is TGTGCCAGCGCCACACAGGGGGGGGACAGGGTTGGCTACACCTTC. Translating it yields CASATQGGDRVGYTF.

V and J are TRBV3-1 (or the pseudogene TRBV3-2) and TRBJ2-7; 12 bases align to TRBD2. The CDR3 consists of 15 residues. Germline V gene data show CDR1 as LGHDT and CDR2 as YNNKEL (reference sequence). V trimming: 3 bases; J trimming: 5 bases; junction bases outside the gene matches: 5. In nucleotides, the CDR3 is TGTGCCAGCAGCCAGCTGACTAGCGGGAGCGACGAGCAGTACTTC. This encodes CASSQLTSGSDEQYF.

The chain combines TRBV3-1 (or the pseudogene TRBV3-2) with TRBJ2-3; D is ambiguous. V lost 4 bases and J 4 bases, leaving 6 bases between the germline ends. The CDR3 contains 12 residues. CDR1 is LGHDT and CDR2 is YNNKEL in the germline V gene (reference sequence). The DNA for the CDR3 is TGTGCCAGCAGCCCGAAGGCAGATACGCAGTATTTT. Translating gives CASSPKADTQYF.

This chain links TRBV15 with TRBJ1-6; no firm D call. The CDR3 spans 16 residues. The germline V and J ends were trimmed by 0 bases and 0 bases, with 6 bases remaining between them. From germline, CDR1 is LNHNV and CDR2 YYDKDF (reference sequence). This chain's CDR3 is CATSRDASSYNSPLHF. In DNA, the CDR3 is TGTGCCACCAGCAGAGACGCCAGCTCCTATAATTCACCCCTCCACTTT.

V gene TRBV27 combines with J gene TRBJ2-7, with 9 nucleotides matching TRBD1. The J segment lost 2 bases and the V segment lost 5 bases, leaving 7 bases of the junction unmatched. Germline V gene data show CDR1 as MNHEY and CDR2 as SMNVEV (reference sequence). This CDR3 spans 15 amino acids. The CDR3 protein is CASSTPGQGTYEQYF. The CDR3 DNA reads TGTGCCAGCAGTACTCCGGGACAGGGAACCTACGAGCAGTACTTC.